The 17 T cell receptor beta chains reported below all come from one sample, sequenced in a study of vaccination and CD4 T cells after COVID-19. Treatment meaning: roughly ten-day PBMC culture with coronavirus spike peptide pools or control peptides (ViraFEST assay). Investigators obtained the unexposed donor's CD4+ T cells before the COVID-19 pandemic (2011-2018). Sequencing of DNA taken from cultured CD4+ T cells relied on the Oncomine TCR Beta short-read assay. TCRdb reanalysed the PCR reads using MiXCR and keeps one entry per CDR3 protein. The sample gives several thousand distinct CDR3 sequences, over 50% of which show up once; about 33% is in the top ten. These receptors are not linked to any known antigen. Sequencing input: CD4+ T cells from blood, cultured in vitro. Receptor source: a human donor in good health.

This clonotype was seen only a few times. V gene TRBV6-1 combines with J gene TRBJ1-5; TRBD1 aligns across 8 bases. The CDR3 runs 17 residues. After removal of 4 bases from V and 0 bases from J, the junction contained 8 bases not matched to a gene. Germline lookup yields CDR1 MNHNS and CDR2 SASEGT. CDR3 in DNA: TGTGCCAGCAGTGGGACGGGACAGGCGCTTAGCAATCAGCCCCAGCATTTT. Translating it yields CASSGTGQALSNQPQHF.

The gene calls are TRBV2 and TRBJ2-5; D not resolved. The CDR3 consists of 10 residues. The germline V gene encodes CDR1 SNHLY and CDR2 FYNNEI. Trimming pared 4 bases from V and 7 bases from J, leaving 4 bases between. The CDR3 here is CASSAVTQYF. DNA of the CDR3: TGTGCCAGCAGTGCGGTGACCCAGTACTTC. Using reference TRBV2 and TRBJ2-5 for the parts outside the CDR3, the full variable domain is EPEVTQTPSHQVTQMGQEVILRCVPISNHLYFYWYRQILGQKVEFLVSFYNNEISEKSEIFDDQFSVERPDGSNFTLKIRSTKLEDSAMYFCASSAVTQYFGPGTRLLVL.

A few counts support this clonotype. This rearrangement joins TRBV7-9 to TRBJ1-1; D remains ambiguous. Between the trimmed V and J ends, which lost 5 bases and 3 bases, there was a span of 10 bases. The CDR3 sequence is 13 residues long. In germline, CDR1 is SEHNR, CDR2 FQNEAQ (reference sequence). CDR3 in amino acids: CASSQTRDTEAFF. CDR3 bases: TGTGCCAGCAGCCAGACCCGGGACACTGAAGCTTTCTTT. The full variable domain, rest sourced from reference TRBV7-9 and TRBJ1-1, is DTGVSQNPRHKITKRGQNVTFRCDPISEHNRLYWYRQTLGQGPEFLTYFQNEAQLEKSRLLSDRFSAERPKGSFSTLEIQRTEQGDSAMYLCASSQTRDTEAFFGQGTRLTVV.

The chain recombines TRBV7-2 with TRBJ2-3, with 9 positions matching TRBD2. The CDR3 loop spans 17 amino acids. Losses at the gene ends were 0 bases for V and 3 bases for J; bases not matched to a gene: 7. Germline V lookup: CDR1 SGHTA, CDR2 FQGNSA. CDR3 sequence (DNA): TGTGCCAGCAGCTTAGCGGGAGTAGCGGGAGAAACAGATACGCAGTATTTT. Translating it yields CASSLAGVAGETDTQYF.

This clonotype was picked up a small number of times. The V call is TRBV19, the J call TRBJ1-5; a weak D match, TRBD1 (6 bases). Germline CDR1 and CDR2: LNHDA and SQIVND (reference sequence). The germline V and J ends were trimmed by 6 bases and 7 bases, with 10 bases remaining between them. The CDR3 length is 12 residues. In DNA, the CDR3 is TGTGCCAGTAGGCCGGGACACCAGCCCCAGCATTTT. Protein: CASRPGHQPQHF.

The chain links TRBV2 to TRBJ1-2; perhaps TRBD1 as D (6 bases). Germline V gene lookup returns CDR1 SNHLY and CDR2 FYNNEI. Trimming cost V 1 base and J 5 bases, with 8 bases left between them. CDR3 size: 13 residues. CDR3 sequence (DNA): TGTGCCAGCAGTGAAGGCAGGGGATATGGCTACACCTTC. Protein product: CASSEGRGYGYTF.

CDR3 loop: CASRVLGYGEAFF. The CDR3 DNA follows: TGTGCCAGCAGGGTCTTGGGGTACGGAGAAGCTTTCTTT. The rearrangement joins TRBV6-2 or TRBV6-3 to TRBJ1-1, with unresolved D. Trimming removed 6 bases from V and 8 bases from J, with 16 bases in between. This CDR3 has 13 residues. Germline CDR1 is MNHEY and CDR2 is SVGEGT.

The chain combines TRBV28 with TRBJ2-5; D remains ambiguous. V was pared by 1 base and J by 1 base, with 19 bases between. CDR1 and CDR2 (germline): MDHEN, SYDVKM. The CDR3 spans 18 residues. This chain's CDR3 is CASSLSVGLGSFQETQYF. The CDR3 coding sequence is TGTGCCAGCAGTTTATCAGTAGGGCTAGGGTCTTTCCAAGAGACCCAGTACTTC.

The J gene is TRBJ1-6, the V gene TRBV20-1, with 9 bases that match TRBD1. Trimming at V came to 7 bases and at J to 3 bases, leaving 7 bases not matched to a gene. The V gene's germline CDR1 is DFQATT and CDR2 SNEGSKA (reference sequence). The CDR3 is 15 amino acids. The CDR3: CSVRTGDGYNSPLHF. CDR3 in DNA: TGCAGTGTTCGGACAGGGGATGGCTATAATTCACCCCTCCACTTT.

The CDR3 DNA follows: TGTGCCAGCAGCAAAGCGGGGGGGGAGGGCCTAGCCGGGGAGCTGTTTTTT. It yields the protein CASSKAGGEGLAGELFF. V and J are TRBV21-1 and TRBJ2-2; TRBD2 was called by the table and not checked on the DNA. TRBV21-1 is a pseudogene. CDR3 length: 17 residues.

The genes are TRBV5-8 and TRBJ1-1, with D uncertain. Germline CDR1 is SGHTS and CDR2 is YDEGEE. The CDR3 has 13 amino acids. Trimming took 0 bases from V and 1 from J, leaving 4 bases between them. In DNA form, the CDR3 reads TGTGCCAGCAGCTTGGAGGGGAACACTGAAGCTTTCTTT. Translating it yields CASSLEGNTEAFF.

The rearrangement joins TRBV6-1 to TRBJ1-3; 7 positions agree with TRBD1. This CDR3 contains 14 residues. Per germline, CDR1 MNHNS and CDR2 SASEGT. Unmatched junction bases numbered 9, after V lost 6 bases and J lost 7 bases. CDR3 in amino acids: CASRNRDSWNTIYF. The DNA for the CDR3 is TGTGCCAGCAGGAACCGGGACAGTTGGAACACCATATATTTT.

The rearrangement uses TRBV20-1 and TRBJ1-6; TRBD1 is a possible D gene (6 bases). V was trimmed by 3 bases and J by 2 bases, leaving 11 bases between them. The CDR3 length is 15 residues. The germline CDR1 and CDR2 sequences are DFQATT and SNEGSKA (reference sequence). In DNA form, the CDR3 reads TGCAGTGCTAGTTTGGGGGGGCCCTATAATTCACCCCTCCACTTT. Its protein product is CSASLGGPYNSPLHF.

This CDR3 reads CSASGGLAGGSTDTQYF. CDR3 nucleotide sequence: TGCAGTGCTAGCGGCGGACTAGCGGGAGGCAGCACAGATACGCAGTATTTT. The chain joins TRBV20-1 to TRBJ2-3, with TRBD2 matching over 14 bases. From germline, CDR1 is DFQATT and CDR2 SNEGSKA (reference sequence). This CDR3 has 17 amino acids. V shed 3 bases, J shed 0 bases, and the junction held 5 bases outside the gene matches.

This clonotype was detected once. The J gene is TRBJ1-1, the V gene TRBV14; the match to TRBD1 covers 7 bases. V gave up 7 bases and J gave up 3 bases; unmatched junction bases: 8. This CDR3 region has 14 residues. Germline assignment: CDR1 SGHDN and CDR2 FVKESK. The CDR3 region is CASIGDRTDTEAFF. As DNA, the CDR3 is TGTGCCAGCATAGGGGACAGAACAGACACTGAAGCTTTCTTT.

The chain links TRBV25-1 to TRBJ2-5; D remains ambiguous. The CDR3 consists of 12 residues. V was shortened by 1 base and J by 4 bases, with 4 bases between the two germline ends. Germline V gives CDR1 MGHDK, CDR2 SYGVNS. The CDR3 region has the DNA TGTGCCAGCAGTGAATTTAGAGAGACCCAGTACTTC. The encoded protein is CASSEFRETQYF.

DNA of the CDR3: TGTGCCAGCAGTGACGACAGGAGCTCTGGAAACACCATATATTTT. Translating it yields CASSDDRSSGNTIYF. The chain recombines TRBV6-4 with TRBJ1-3, with a tentative D call TRBD1 (6 bases). The V gene's germline CDR1 is MRHNA and CDR2 SNTAGT. The CDR3 is made up of 15 amino acids. Trimming removed 2 bases from V and 0 bases from J, with 8 bases in between.